This T cell receptor (beta chain) originates from a study of glioma-infiltrating T cells after dendritic cell vaccination. Turning to the study itself: The vaccine used monocyte-derived dendritic cells pulsed overnight with autologous tumor lysate. Study results and caveats: Patients with more pretreatment TILs had longer time to progression and survival.

Assay used: immunoSEQ multiplex PCR; TCRdb lists only in-frame clones, some missing. This table has around 90,000 clones, about four fifths appearing once. The CDR3 consists of 15 residues. Germline V gene data show CDR1 as MDHEN and CDR2 as SYDVKM. V lost 5 bases, J lost 8 bases, and 16 bases lay in between. Concerning this clone: Its antigen is still unknown.

Here the sequenced sample was blood, taken before dendritic cell vaccination. This sequence was found in a human donor with glioblastoma. The genes are TRBV28 and TRBJ1-6; D is unclear. Here the CDR3 reads CASSLGLAPDSPLHF. The DNA for the CDR3 is TGTGCCAGCAGTCTAGGACTCGCTCCTGATTCACCCCTCCACTTT.